Below, 20 T cell receptor beta chains from the same sample are listed, as sequenced in a study of PD-L1 blockade in urothelial cancer. TCRdb keeps only in-frame clones here, not all; method: immunoSEQ multiplex PCR. The data show tens of thousands of clones, around 86% seen once. The material was PBMCs, obtained around atezolizumab (anti-PD-L1) treatment. Every receptor here comes from a middle-aged man with urothelial cancer.

This chain connects TRBV15 to TRBJ2-7; unclear D gene. The CDR3 extends over 13 amino acids. In germline, CDR1 is LNHNV, CDR2 YYDKDF (reference sequence). Trimming removed 0 bases at V and 4 bases at J, with 7 bases between. CDR3 residues: CATSRDGQYEQYF. The CDR3, as DNA: TGTGCCACCAGCAGAGATGGGCAATACGAGCAGTACTTC.

The V gene is TRBV19, the J gene TRBJ2-1; 7 positions agree with TRBD2. The CDR3 totals 15 residues. Trimming cost V 4 bases and J 4 bases; bases outside gene matches: 7. The V gene's germline CDR1 is LNHDA and CDR2 SQIVND (reference sequence). The CDR3 sequence is CASSTLGGWYNEQFF. The CDR3 nucleotides are TGTGCCAGTAGTACTCTCGGGGGGTGGTACAATGAGCAGTTCTTC.

V gene TRBV6-1 combines with J gene TRBJ2-1; 11 bases are shared with TRBD1. J was trimmed by 8 bases and V by 8 bases; bases with no gene match: 5. Germline CDR1 MNHNS, CDR2 SASEGT. CDR3 length: 13 amino acids. This CDR3 is CASVGQGDYEQFF. CDR3 coding DNA: TGTGCCAGCGTGGGACAGGGGGACTATGAGCAGTTCTTC.

This chain links TRBV27 with TRBJ2-1, with D maybe TRBD2 (6 bases). The CDR3 consists of 13 residues. The germline V gene encodes CDR1 MNHEY and CDR2 SMNVEV (reference sequence). V was clipped by 5 bases and J by 10 bases, with 15 bases between them. As DNA, the CDR3 is TGTGCCAGCAGTACCGGGACTTTTTTCGAGCAGTTCTTC. It yields the protein CASSTGTFFEQFF.

The rearrangement joins TRBV10-2 to TRBJ2-3; a weak D match, TRBD1 (6 bases). The CDR3 totals 15 residues. CDR1 is WSHSY, CDR2 SAAADI, per germline. The ends were cut back, 7 bases at V and 1 base at J, with 15 bases in the middle. The CDR3 region is CASNYDRPRTDTQYF. The CDR3 nucleotides read TGCGCCAGCAACTACGACAGGCCTCGCACAGATACGCAGTATTTT.

The chain links TRBV25-1 to TRBJ2-7; 8 bases are a match to TRBD2. Germline V gives CDR1 MGHDK, CDR2 SYGVNS. The CDR3 has 15 residues. J lost 7 bases, V lost 1 base, and 9 bases had no gene match. CDR3 coding DNA: TGTGCCAGCAGTGAATCCGGGAGGGCCAAGGGGGAGCAGTACTTC. Residues: CASSESGRAKGEQYF.

The V call is TRBV7-9, the J call TRBJ2-7, with TRBD2 identical over 8 bases. J was trimmed by 6 bases and V by 4 bases; bases with no gene match: 8. CDR1 is SEHNR and CDR2 is FQNEAQ in the germline V gene (reference sequence). The CDR3 has 14 residues. In nucleotides, the CDR3 is TGTGCCAGCAGCTCAATAGCGGGAAGGGTCGAGCAGTACTTC. It codes for CASSSIAGRVEQYF.

The V gene is TRBV5-6, the J gene TRBJ1-6; tentatively, D is TRBD1 (6 bases). This CDR3 has 16 amino acids. Trimming took 4 bases from V and 7 from J, leaving 18 bases between them. The germline V gene has CDR1 SGHDT and CDR2 YYEEEE. The CDR3 DNA follows: TGTGCCAGCAGCACCTACAGGGTGAGTGACAATTCACCCCTCCACTTT. Translated: CASSTYRVSDNSPLHF.

This chain connects TRBV7-9 to TRBJ2-3; 14 bases are a match to TRBD2. Germline trimming cut 4 bases from V and 4 bases from J; bases unmatched to any gene: 4. The CDR3 contains 16 residues. CDR1 and CDR2 from the germline V gene are SEHNR and FQNEAQ (reference sequence). CDR3 protein: CASSSRLAGGPDTQYF. Here the CDR3 DNA reads TGTGCCAGCAGCTCAAGACTAGCGGGGGGGCCAGATACGCAGTATTTT.

The chain recombines TRBV5-1 with TRBJ2-3; the match to TRBD2 covers 7 bases. The germline CDR1 and CDR2 sequences are SGHRS and YFSETQ. Unmatched junction bases numbered 8, after V lost 4 bases and J lost 3 bases. The CDR3 contains 15 residues. DNA for the CDR3: TGCGCCAGCAGCCCGGGACTAACGTTGACAGATACGCAGTATTTT. Encoded protein: CASSPGLTLTDTQYF.

The chain links TRBV23-1 to TRBJ1-4; D might be TRBD1 (6 bases). TRBV23-1 is an open reading frame whose function is uncertain. The CDR3 is made up of 18 amino acids. V was shortened by 3 bases and J by 8 bases, with 25 bases between the two germline ends. The CDR3 nucleotides read TGCGCCAGCAGTCAGGGTATGGGCAGGGGATCGGTTAGGGAAAAACTGTTTTTT. Translation gives CASSQGMGRGSVREKLFF.

The table lists this clone with a few counts. This chain joins TRBV6-5 and TRBJ2-2; perhaps TRBD1 as D (5 bases). V was trimmed by 5 bases and J by 0 bases, leaving 10 bases between them. This CDR3 region has 15 residues. The germline CDR1 and CDR2 sequences are MNHEY and SVGAGI. The CDR3, as DNA: TGTGCCAGCAGTCAAGGGGCCGCGAACACCGGGGAGCTGTTTTTT. Translated, it gives CASSQGAANTGELFF.

This clone was found once. The chain recombines TRBV6-5 with TRBJ1-3; D is perhaps TRBD1 (6 bases). This CDR3 region has 15 residues. Trimming pared 4 bases from V and 5 bases from J, leaving 15 bases between. Germline CDR1 and CDR2: MNHEY and SVGAGI. The CDR3 spells CASSSVRDKRNTIYF. DNA of the CDR3: TGTGCCAGCAGTTCCGTCCGGGACAAGAGAAACACCATATATTTT.

V gene TRBV7-2 combines with J gene TRBJ2-7; 9 bases are a match to TRBD1. The ends lost 5 bases at V and 7 bases at J; junction bases unmatched: 9. Per germline, CDR1 SGHTA and CDR2 FQGNSA. CDR3 size: 14 residues. The CDR3 is CASSLPTGGREQYF. The CDR3 nucleotides read TGTGCCAGCAGCCTCCCGACAGGGGGTAGGGAGCAGTACTTC.

The genes are TRBV5-1 and TRBJ1-4; 7 bases align to TRBD1. The V gene end was trimmed by 1 base and the J gene end by 4 bases; junction bases not matched to a gene: 7. This CDR3 is 16 amino acids long. The germline gives CDR1 SGHRS, CDR2 YFSETQ. The CDR3 loop reads CASSLYPGQNNEKLFF. DNA of the CDR3: TGCGCCAGCAGCTTGTACCCGGGACAGAATAATGAAAAACTGTTTTTT.

The V call is TRBV7-2, the J call TRBJ2-2, with 8 bases lining up with TRBD1. The V segment lost 1 base and the J segment 5 bases; nucleotides outside the gene matches: 9. This CDR3 is 17 amino acids long. The germline V gene has CDR1 SGHTA and CDR2 FQGNSA. The CDR3: CASSLVDRVTETGELFF. The CDR3 DNA reads TGTGCCAGCAGCTTAGTGGACAGGGTAACCGAAACCGGGGAGCTGTTTTTT.

V usage is TRBV10-2 and J usage is TRBJ1-6; 9 nucleotides match TRBD1. CDR1 and CDR2 (germline): WSHSY, SAAADI. The CDR3 consists of 15 residues. Trimming took 7 bases from V and 8 from J; bases not matched to a gene: 9. CDR3: CASNESRDRDSPLHF. The CDR3 DNA reads TGCGCCAGCAACGAGTCCCGGGACAGGGATTCACCCCTCCACTTT.

The chain couples TRBV6-1 to TRBJ1-1, with D unclear. Germline assignment: CDR1 MNHNS and CDR2 SASEGT. This CDR3 comprises 11 residues. V lost 7 bases and J lost 4, with 7 bases in between. The DNA of the CDR3 is TGTGCCAGCATCCTTTCCACTGAAGCTTTCTTT. This sequence encodes CASILSTEAFF.

This clone was seen more than once but under ten times. CDR3 in amino acids: CASSPDRGSGNIQYF. CDR3 nucleotides: TGTGCCAGCAGCCCCGACAGGGGTAGTGGGAACATTCAGTACTTC. The gene calls are TRBV11-2 and TRBJ2-4; the match to TRBD1 covers 8 bases. Germline V gene lookup returns CDR1 SGHAT and CDR2 FQNNGV. Unmatched junction bases numbered 10, after V lost 5 bases and J lost 7 bases. CDR3 size: 15 residues.

The CDR3 sequence is CASSQDGRYSTDTQYF. CDR3 DNA: TGCGCCAGCAGCCAAGATGGCAGATATAGCACAGATACGCAGTATTTT. The chain joins TRBV4-1 to TRBJ2-3; D is undetermined. V gave up 0 bases and J gave up 0 bases, with 10 bases separating them. Germline CDR1 reads MGHRA; CDR2 reads YSYEKL. The CDR3 totals 16 residues.